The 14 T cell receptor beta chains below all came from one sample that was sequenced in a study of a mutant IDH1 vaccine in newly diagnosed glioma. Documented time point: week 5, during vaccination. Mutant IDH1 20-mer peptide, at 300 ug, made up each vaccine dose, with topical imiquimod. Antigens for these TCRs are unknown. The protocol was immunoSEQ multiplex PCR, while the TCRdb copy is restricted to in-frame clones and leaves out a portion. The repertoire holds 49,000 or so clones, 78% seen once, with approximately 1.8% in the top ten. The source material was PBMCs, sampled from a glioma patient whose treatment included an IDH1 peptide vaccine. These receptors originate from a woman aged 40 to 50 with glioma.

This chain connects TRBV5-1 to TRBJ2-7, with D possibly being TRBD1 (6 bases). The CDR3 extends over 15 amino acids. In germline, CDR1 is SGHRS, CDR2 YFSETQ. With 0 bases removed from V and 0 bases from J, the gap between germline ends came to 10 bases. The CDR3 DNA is TGCGCCAGCAGCTTGGGACAGGACCCCTCCTACGAGCAGTACTTC. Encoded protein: CASSLGQDPSYEQYF.

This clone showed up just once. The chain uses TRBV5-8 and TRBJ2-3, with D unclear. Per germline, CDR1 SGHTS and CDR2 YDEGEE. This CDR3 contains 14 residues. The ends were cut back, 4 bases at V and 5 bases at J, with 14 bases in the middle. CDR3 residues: CASSPDLVRDTQYF. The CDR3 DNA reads TGTGCCAGCAGCCCCGACTTAGTGAGAGATACGCAGTATTTT.

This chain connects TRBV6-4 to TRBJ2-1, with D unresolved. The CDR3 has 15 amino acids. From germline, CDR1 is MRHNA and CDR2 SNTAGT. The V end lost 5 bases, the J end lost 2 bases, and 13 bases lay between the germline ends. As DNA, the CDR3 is TGTGCCAGCAGTCTTTCGGGCGGACCCTACAATGAGCAGTTCTTC. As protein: CASSLSGGPYNEQFF.

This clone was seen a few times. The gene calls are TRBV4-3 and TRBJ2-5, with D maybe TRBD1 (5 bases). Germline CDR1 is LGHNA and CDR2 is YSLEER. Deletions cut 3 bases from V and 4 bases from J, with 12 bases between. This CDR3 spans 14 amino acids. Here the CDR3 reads CASSQVQGGETQYF. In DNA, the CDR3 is TGCGCCAGCAGCCAGGTGCAGGGCGGAGAGACCCAGTACTTC.

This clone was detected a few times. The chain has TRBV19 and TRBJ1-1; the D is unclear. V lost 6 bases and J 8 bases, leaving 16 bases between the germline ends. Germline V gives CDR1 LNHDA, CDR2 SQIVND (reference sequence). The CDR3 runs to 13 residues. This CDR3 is CASSSKGAREAFF. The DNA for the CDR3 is TGTGCCAGTAGCTCAAAGGGAGCGCGGGAAGCTTTCTTT.

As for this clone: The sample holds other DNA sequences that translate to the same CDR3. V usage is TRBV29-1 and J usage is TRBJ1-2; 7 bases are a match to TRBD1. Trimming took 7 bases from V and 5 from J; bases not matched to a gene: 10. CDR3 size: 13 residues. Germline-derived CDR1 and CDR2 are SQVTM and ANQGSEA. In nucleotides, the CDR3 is TGCAGCGCCCCCGGGCAGGGGGAGTATGGCTACACCTTC. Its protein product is CSAPGQGEYGYTF.

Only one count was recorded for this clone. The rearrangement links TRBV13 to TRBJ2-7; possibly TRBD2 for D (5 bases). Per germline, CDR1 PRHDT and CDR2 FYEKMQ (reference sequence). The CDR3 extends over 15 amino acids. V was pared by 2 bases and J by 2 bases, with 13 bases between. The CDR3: CASSLKRGPPYEQYF. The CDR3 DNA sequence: TGTGCCAGCAGCTTAAAGAGAGGGCCCCCCTACGAGCAGTACTTC.

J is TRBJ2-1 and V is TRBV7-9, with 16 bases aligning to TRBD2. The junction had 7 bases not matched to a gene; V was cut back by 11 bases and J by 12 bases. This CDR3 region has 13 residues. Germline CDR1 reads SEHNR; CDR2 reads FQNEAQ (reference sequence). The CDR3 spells CAGGTSGGAVQFF. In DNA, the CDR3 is TGTGCCGGCGGGACTAGCGGGGGGGCGGTGCAGTTCTTC.

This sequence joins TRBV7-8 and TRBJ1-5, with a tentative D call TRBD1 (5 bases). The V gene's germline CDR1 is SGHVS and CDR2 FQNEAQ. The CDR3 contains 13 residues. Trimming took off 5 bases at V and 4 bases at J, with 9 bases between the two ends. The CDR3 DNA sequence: TGTGCCAGCAGCGGGGGTAGGAATCAGCCCCAGCATTTT. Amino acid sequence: CASSGGRNQPQHF.

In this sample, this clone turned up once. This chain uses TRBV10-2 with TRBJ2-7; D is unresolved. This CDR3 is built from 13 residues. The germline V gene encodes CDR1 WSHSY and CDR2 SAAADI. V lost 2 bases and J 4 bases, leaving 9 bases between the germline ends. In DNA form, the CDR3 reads TGCGCCAGCAGTGAGGGTCTGGGGTACGAGCAGTACTTC. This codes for CASSEGLGYEQYF.

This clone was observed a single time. The CDR3 loop reads CASSLGARPGGEQYF. In DNA, the CDR3 is TGTGCCAGCAGCTTAGGTGCACGCCCGGGGGGCGAGCAGTACTTC. The J gene is TRBJ2-7, the V gene TRBV11-2; 7 bases agree with TRBD2. Per germline, CDR1 SGHAT and CDR2 FQNNGV. The CDR3 is 15 amino acids. The V gene end was trimmed by 1 base and the J gene end by 6 bases; junction bases not matched to a gene: 9.

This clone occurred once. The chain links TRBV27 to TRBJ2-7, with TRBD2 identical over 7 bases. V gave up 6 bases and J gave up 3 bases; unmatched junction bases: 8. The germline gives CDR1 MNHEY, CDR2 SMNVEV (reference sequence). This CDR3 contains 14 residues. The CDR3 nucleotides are TGTGCCAGCAGGCCAACTAGCGCAATCTACGAGCAGTACTTC. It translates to CASRPTSAIYEQYF.

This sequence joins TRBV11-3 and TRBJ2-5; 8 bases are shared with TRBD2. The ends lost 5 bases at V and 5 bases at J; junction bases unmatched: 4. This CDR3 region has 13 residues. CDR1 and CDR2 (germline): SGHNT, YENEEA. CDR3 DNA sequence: TGTGCCAGCAGCCCCCGGGAGGGCGAGACCCAGTACTTC. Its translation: CASSPREGETQYF.

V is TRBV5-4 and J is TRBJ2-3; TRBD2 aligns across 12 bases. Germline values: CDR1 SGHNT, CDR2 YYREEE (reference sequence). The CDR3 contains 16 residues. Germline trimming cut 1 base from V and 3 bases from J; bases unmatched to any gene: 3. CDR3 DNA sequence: TGTGCCAGCAGCTTGACTAGCGGGGGGCCGACAGATACGCAGTATTTT. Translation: CASSLTSGGPTDTQYF.